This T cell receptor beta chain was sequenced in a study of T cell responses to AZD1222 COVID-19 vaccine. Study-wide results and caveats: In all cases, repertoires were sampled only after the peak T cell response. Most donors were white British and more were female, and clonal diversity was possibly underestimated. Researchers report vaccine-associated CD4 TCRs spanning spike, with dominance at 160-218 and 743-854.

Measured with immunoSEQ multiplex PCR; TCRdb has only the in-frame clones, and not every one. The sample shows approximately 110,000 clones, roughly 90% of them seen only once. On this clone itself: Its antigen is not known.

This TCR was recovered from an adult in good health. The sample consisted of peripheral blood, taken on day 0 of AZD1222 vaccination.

The chain's CDR3 is CASSYGGQVWDIQYF. CDR3 in DNA: TGTGCCAGCAGTTACGGGGGACAGGTTTGGGACATTCAGTACTTC. The chain joins TRBV6-5 to TRBJ2-4; 8 bases match TRBD1. The trim removed 2 bases at V and 8 bases at J, leaving 8 bases unmatched. CDR1 MNHEY and CDR2 SVGAGI come from the germline V gene. The CDR3 is 15 residues long.